Each of the 18 T cell receptor beta chains below was sequenced from the same sample in a study of blood T cell repertoires in COVID-19. Method: immunoSEQ multiplex PCR; TCRdb's copy keeps in-frame clones and lacks some. The sample has under 200,000 clones, around nine tenths seen once. Sequenced input: peripheral blood. The receptors shown here come from a woman aged 65 to 85 with COVID-19, enrolled during active disease.

J is TRBJ1-1 and V is TRBV4-2; tentatively, D is TRBD1 (5 bases). Germline CDR1 reads LGHNA; CDR2 reads YNFKEQ. The CDR3 extends over 14 amino acids. V was shortened by 2 bases and J by 4 bases, with 11 bases between the two germline ends. The CDR3 region has the DNA TGTGCCAGCAGCCAACTACGGGGGGGCACTGAAGCTTTCTTT. It codes for CASSQLRGGTEAFF.

V is TRBV5-1 and J is TRBJ2-7; 11 nucleotides align to TRBD2. The CDR3 consists of 18 residues. Germline lookup yields CDR1 SGHRS and CDR2 YFSETQ. V dropped 0 bases and J dropped 0; count of bases not matched to a gene: 8. DNA for the CDR3: TGCGCCAGCAGCTTGGGGGCTAGCGGGGGGCTCGACTCCTACGAGCAGTACTTC. Residues: CASSLGASGGLDSYEQYF.

The rearrangement links TRBV19 to TRBJ2-7; 7 bases align to TRBD1. Unmatched junction bases numbered 11, after V lost 6 bases and J lost 3 bases. Germline V gene data show CDR1 as LNHDA and CDR2 as SQIVND (reference sequence). This CDR3 is built from 15 residues. CDR3 in DNA: TGTGCCAGTAGCCCCACAGGGGCAAGGGACTACGAGCAGTACTTC. This translates into CASSPTGARDYEQYF. Full variable domain (outside the CDR3, taken from reference TRBV19 and TRBJ2-7): DGGITQSPKYLFRKEGQNVTLSCEQNLNHDAMYWYRQDPGQGLRLIYYSQIVNDFQKGDIAEGYSVSREKKESFPLTVTSAQKNPTAFYLCASSPTGARDYEQYFGPGTRLTVT.

V is TRBV28 and J is TRBJ1-2; D might be TRBD1 (5 bases). The CDR3 runs to 13 residues. V lost 1 base, J lost 3 bases, and 6 bases lay in between. Germline loops: CDR1 MDHEN, CDR2 SYDVKM. CDR3 bases: TGTGCCAGCAGTTTATTGACAGACTATGGCTACACCTTC. Translation gives CASSLLTDYGYTF.

The chain couples TRBV18 to TRBJ2-7; TRBD2 might be the D (5 bases). V was shortened by 6 bases and J by 0 bases, with 12 bases between the two germline ends. Germline CDR1 KGHSH, CDR2 LQKENI. The CDR3 spans 14 residues. This chain's CDR3 is CASSPLASSYEQYF. In DNA, the CDR3 is TGTGCCAGCTCGCCATTAGCGAGCTCCTACGAGCAGTACTTC.

The V and J genes are TRBV4-2 and TRBJ2-3, with 9 nucleotides matching TRBD1. Germline CDR1 reads LGHNA; CDR2 reads YNFKEQ. The CDR3 has 18 amino acids. V was pared by 2 bases and J by 0 bases, with 9 bases of the junction left unmatched. DNA of the CDR3: TGTGCCAGCAGCCAATTTGCCGGGACAGGGACTAGCACAGATACGCAGTATTTT. As protein: CASSQFAGTGTSTDTQYF.

This chain connects TRBV27 to TRBJ1-2; 7 bases map to TRBD1. Germline V gives CDR1 MNHEY, CDR2 SMNVEV (reference sequence). With 6 bases clipped from V and 0 bases from J, the junction kept 4 bases outside the gene matches. CDR3 size: 14 residues. The CDR3 bases are TGTGCCAGCAGCCTGACAGGGACTAACTATGGCTACACCTTC. It translates to CASSLTGTNYGYTF.

The gene calls are TRBV5-1 and TRBJ1-1, with D possibly TRBD1 on 5 matching bases. V was clipped by 6 bases and J by 0 bases, with 12 bases between them. CDR3 size: 14 residues. The germline V gene has CDR1 SGHRS and CDR2 YFSETQ. CDR3 in DNA: TGCGCCAGCACGAGAGGACAATTGAACACTGAAGCTTTCTTT. Its translation: CASTRGQLNTEAFF.

Worth noting for this clone: Additional DNA sequences in this sample encode the identical CDR3. V is TRBV7-9 and J is TRBJ2-3, with no clear D. V shed 5 bases and J shed 6 bases, with 9 bases lying between them. The germline V gene encodes CDR1 SEHNR and CDR2 FQNEAQ (reference sequence). There are 12 residues in the CDR3. CDR3: CASSPQADTQYF. For the CDR3, the DNA is TGTGCCAGCAGCCCGCAGGCGGATACGCAGTATTTT.

The rearrangement uses TRBV15 and TRBJ1-6; D may be TRBD1 (6 bases). Between the trimmed V and J ends, which lost 1 base and 9 bases, there was a span of 13 bases. The germline gives CDR1 LNHNV, CDR2 YYDKDF (reference sequence). The CDR3 has 15 amino acids. The CDR3 spells CATSRAGELGSPLHF. The CDR3 region has the DNA TGTGCCACCAGCAGAGCAGGGGAATTGGGTTCACCCCTCCACTTT.

This chain connects TRBV3-1 (or the pseudogene TRBV3-2) to TRBJ2-1, with a weak D call TRBD1 (6 bases). Trimming pared 0 bases from V and 7 bases from J, leaving 19 bases between. Germline V gives CDR1 LGHDT, CDR2 YNNKEL (reference sequence). This CDR3 contains 17 residues. The CDR3 loop is CASSQDIVSGRGNEQFF. CDR3 bases: TGTGCCAGCAGCCAAGATATAGTTTCTGGCAGGGGTAATGAGCAGTTCTTC.

The chain couples TRBV5-4 to TRBJ1-6; possibly TRBD1 for D (5 bases). Looked up from germline, CDR1 is SGHNT and CDR2 is YYREEE (reference sequence). The CDR3 extends over 18 amino acids. V lost 0 bases and J 7 bases, leaving 20 bases between the germline ends. The CDR3 sequence is CASSLEVGARSLNSPLHF. The CDR3 DNA follows: TGTGCCAGCAGCTTGGAGGTAGGGGCCCGGTCATTGAATTCACCCCTCCACTTT.

This clone was seen a single time. V and J are TRBV5-1 and TRBJ2-7; D unclear. The CDR3 totals 15 residues. The germline V and J ends were trimmed by 0 bases and 2 bases, with 12 bases remaining between them. The germline V gene has CDR1 SGHRS and CDR2 YFSETQ. CDR3 in amino acids: CASSLGVRLTYEQYF. The CDR3 DNA sequence: TGCGCCAGCAGCTTGGGTGTCAGATTAACCTACGAGCAGTACTTC.

V usage is TRBV11-2 and J usage is TRBJ1-6; D not resolved. The CDR3 is 14 residues long. V was clipped by 1 base and J by 4 bases, with 5 bases between them. From germline, CDR1 is SGHAT and CDR2 FQNNGV. The CDR3 loop reads CASSLGQYNSPLHF. DNA of the CDR3: TGTGCCAGCAGCTTAGGGCAATATAATTCACCCCTCCACTTT.

This sequence joins TRBV29-1 and TRBJ1-1, with 10 positions matching TRBD1. Trimming removed 7 bases from V and 1 base from J; junction bases left unmatched: 3. Germline V gives CDR1 SQVTM, CDR2 ANQGSEA. The CDR3 is 13 amino acids. The CDR3 sequence is CSAGQGGNTEAFF. The DNA for the CDR3 is TGCAGCGCCGGACAGGGGGGGAACACTGAAGCTTTCTTT.

J is TRBJ2-3 and V is TRBV11-2; 7 bases match TRBD2. Trimming removed 3 bases from V and 3 bases from J; junction bases left unmatched: 12. The germline CDR1 and CDR2 sequences are SGHAT and FQNNGV. This CDR3 is built from 17 residues. The CDR3 region is CASSFTGGSGGTDTQYF. Here the CDR3 DNA reads TGTGCCAGCAGCTTCACGGGGGGATCCGGGGGTACAGATACGCAGTATTTT.

The CDR3 here is CASSSYNTDTQYF. Written as DNA, the CDR3 is TGTGCCAGCAGTTCTTACAACACAGATACGCAGTATTTT. The chain is built from TRBV5-6 and TRBJ2-3, with no clear D. V dropped 5 bases and J dropped 2 bases, with 9 bases sitting between them. Germline V CDR1 and CDR2: SGHDT, YYEEEE. This CDR3 is 13 amino acids long.

This chain links TRBV5-1 with TRBJ1-1, with D hard to call. Trimming cost V 4 bases and J 3 bases, with 16 bases left between them. The germline V gene encodes CDR1 SGHRS and CDR2 YFSETQ. This CDR3 has 15 amino acids. CDR3 loop: CASSKSGRADTEAFF. As DNA, the CDR3 is TGCGCCAGCAGCAAGTCCGGGCGGGCGGACACTGAAGCTTTCTTT.